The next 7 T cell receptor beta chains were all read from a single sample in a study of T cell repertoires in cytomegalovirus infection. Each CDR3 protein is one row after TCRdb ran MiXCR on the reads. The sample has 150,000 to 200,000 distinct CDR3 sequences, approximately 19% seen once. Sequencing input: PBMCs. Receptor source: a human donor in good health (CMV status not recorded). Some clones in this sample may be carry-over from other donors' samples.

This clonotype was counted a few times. The CDR3 nucleotides read TGTGCCAGCGGCACCTCCGGGACAGGGGGCTTGAATGAGCAGTTCTTC. Translated, it gives CASGTSGTGGLNEQFF. The chain carries TRBV18 and TRBJ2-1; 12 bases fit TRBD1. The CDR3 runs 16 residues. Germline CDR1 is KGHSH and CDR2 is LQKENI. Losses at the gene ends were 8 bases for V and 7 bases for J; bases not matched to a gene: 12.

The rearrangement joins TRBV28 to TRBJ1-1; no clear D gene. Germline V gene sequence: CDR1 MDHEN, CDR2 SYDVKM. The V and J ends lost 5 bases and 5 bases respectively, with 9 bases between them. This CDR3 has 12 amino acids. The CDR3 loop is CASSARLTEAFF. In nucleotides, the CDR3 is TGTGCCAGCAGTGCCCGATTGACTGAAGCTTTCTTT.

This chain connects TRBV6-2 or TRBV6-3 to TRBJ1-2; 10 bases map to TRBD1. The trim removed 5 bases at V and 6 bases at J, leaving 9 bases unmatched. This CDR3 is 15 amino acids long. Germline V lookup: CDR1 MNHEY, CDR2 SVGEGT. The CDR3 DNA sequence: TGTGCCAGCAGTGCCACCTCGACAGGGGGCCATGGCTACACCTTC. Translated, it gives CASSATSTGGHGYTF.

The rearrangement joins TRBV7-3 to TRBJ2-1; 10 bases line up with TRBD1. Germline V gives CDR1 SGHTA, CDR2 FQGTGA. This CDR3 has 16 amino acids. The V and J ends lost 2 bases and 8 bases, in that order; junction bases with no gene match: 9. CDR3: CASSLSLGTGADEQFF. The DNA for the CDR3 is TGTGCCAGCAGCTTATCTTTGGGGACAGGGGCCGATGAGCAGTTCTTC.

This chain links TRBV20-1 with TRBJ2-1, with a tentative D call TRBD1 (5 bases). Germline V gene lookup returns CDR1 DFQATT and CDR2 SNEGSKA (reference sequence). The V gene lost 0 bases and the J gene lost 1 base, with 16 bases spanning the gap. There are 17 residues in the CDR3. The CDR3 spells CSARDVARQSSYNEQFF. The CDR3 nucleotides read TGCAGTGCTAGAGATGTCGCTAGACAGAGTTCCTACAATGAGCAGTTCTTC.

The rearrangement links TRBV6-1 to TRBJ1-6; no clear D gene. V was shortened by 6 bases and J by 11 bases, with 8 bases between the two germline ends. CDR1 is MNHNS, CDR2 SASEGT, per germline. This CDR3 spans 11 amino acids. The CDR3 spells CASRNTAPLHF. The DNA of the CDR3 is TGTGCCAGCAGAAACACCGCACCCCTCCACTTT.

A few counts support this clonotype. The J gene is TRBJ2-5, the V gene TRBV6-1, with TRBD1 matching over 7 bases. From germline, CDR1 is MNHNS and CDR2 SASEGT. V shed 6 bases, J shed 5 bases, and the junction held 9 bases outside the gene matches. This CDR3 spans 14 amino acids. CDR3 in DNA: TGTGCCAGCAGACGATACAGGGGAATTGAGACCCAGTACTTC. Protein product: CASRRYRGIETQYF.